A single sample is the source of the 14 T cell receptor beta chains below, sequenced in a study of T cell repertoires in ileal Crohn's disease. As to time point: neoterminal ileum biopsy at postoperative endoscopy, about 6 months after surgery. Produced via immunoSEQ multiplex PCR; TCRdb's table is partial and in-frame only. This sample yields roughly 60,000 clones, of which 85% to 90% are seen a single time; about 2% belongs to the top ten. The sample was ileal tissue. The origin of the receptors is an adult with Crohn's disease.

V and J are TRBV2 and TRBJ1-1, with D possibly TRBD1 on 5 matching bases. Germline V gene lookup returns CDR1 SNHLY and CDR2 FYNNEI. Trimming removed 7 bases at V and 5 bases at J, with 14 bases between. This CDR3 contains 13 residues. The CDR3 sequence: CASISQGTTEAFF. The CDR3 region has the DNA TGTGCCAGCATAAGTCAGGGAACTACTGAAGCTTTCTTT.

This rearrangement joins TRBV5-1 to TRBJ1-1, with 12 bases fitting TRBD1. With 4 bases clipped from V and 2 bases from J, the junction kept 6 bases outside the gene matches. The CDR3 spans 16 residues. From germline, CDR1 is SGHRS and CDR2 YFSETQ. The CDR3 sequence is CASSKGDRGRNTEAFF. CDR3 sequence (DNA): TGCGCCAGCAGCAAAGGGGACAGGGGGCGTAACACTGAAGCTTTCTTT.

This clone was recorded a few times. The chain uses TRBV6-5 and TRBJ2-2; TRBD1 matches at 7 bases. After removal of 9 bases from V and 3 bases from J, the junction contained 4 bases not matched to a gene. CDR3 size: 13 residues. The germline gives CDR1 MNHEY, CDR2 SVGAGI. CDR3 protein: CASKTGYTGELFF. The CDR3 region has the DNA TGTGCCAGTAAGACAGGGTACACCGGGGAGCTGTTTTTT.

The CDR3 sequence: CASSTPLRTSGRNEQFF. CDR3 nucleotides: TGTGCCAGCAGTACACCCCTCCGGACTAGCGGGAGGAATGAGCAGTTCTTC. The chain carries TRBV2 and TRBJ2-1; 14 nucleotides line up with TRBD2. The germline gives CDR1 SNHLY, CDR2 FYNNEI. The J segment lost 7 bases and the V segment lost 5 bases, leaving 10 bases of the junction unmatched. The CDR3 loop spans 17 amino acids.

CDR3 amino acids: CASSVQGASNQPQHF. For the CDR3, the DNA is TGTGCCAGCAGCGTACAGGGGGCAAGCAATCAGCCCCAGCATTTT. The chain links TRBV6-1 to TRBJ1-5; 9 positions match TRBD1. Per the germline V gene, CDR1 is MNHNS and CDR2 is SASEGT. V shed 6 bases and J 1 base; nucleotides not matched to a gene: 4. This CDR3 is 15 amino acids long.

This chain uses TRBV7-8 with TRBJ1-6; 10 bases fit TRBD1. This CDR3 spans 15 amino acids. The germline V gene has CDR1 SGHVS and CDR2 FQNEAQ. The junction had 4 bases not matched to a gene; V was cut back by 5 bases and J by 6 bases. This chain's CDR3 is CASSVRDRGNSPLHF. The CDR3 DNA sequence: TGTGCCAGCAGCGTCCGGGACAGGGGTAATTCACCCCTCCACTTT.

The chain carries TRBV19 and TRBJ2-7; 8 nucleotides line up with TRBD1. Germline CDR1 reads LNHDA; CDR2 reads SQIVND (reference sequence). Trimming removed 8 bases from V and 3 bases from J; junction bases left unmatched: 3. CDR3 length: 12 amino acids. The CDR3: CASATGGYEQYF. The DNA of the CDR3 is TGTGCCAGTGCTACAGGGGGCTACGAGCAGTACTTC.

A few counts support this clone. V usage is TRBV7-9 and J usage is TRBJ1-5, with 10 nucleotides matching TRBD1. V shed 1 base and J 3 bases; nucleotides not matched to a gene: 3. Germline CDR1 SEHNR, CDR2 FQNEAQ (reference sequence). The CDR3 contains 16 residues. CDR3 coding DNA: TGTGCCAGCAGCTTAGAAGGGACAGGGGACAATCAGCCCCAGCATTTT. Its protein is CASSLEGTGDNQPQHF.

The rearrangement uses TRBV6-5 and TRBJ1-5; maybe TRBD1 (5 bases). The CDR3 totals 12 residues. The germline gives CDR1 MNHEY, CDR2 SVGAGI. Trimming removed 8 bases at V and 7 bases at J, with 12 bases between. The CDR3 protein is CASSGLGQPQHF. CDR3 nucleotide sequence: TGTGCCAGCTCAGGGCTAGGGCAGCCCCAGCATTTT.

The rearrangement joins TRBV6-1 to TRBJ1-1; 7 bases are shared with TRBD1. The J segment lost 1 base and the V segment lost 6 bases, leaving 2 bases of the junction unmatched. The CDR3 covers 13 residues. Germline V gene sequence: CDR1 MNHNS, CDR2 SASEGT. The CDR3 DNA follows: TGTGCCAGCAGAACAGGGGCGAACACTGAAGCTTTCTTT. Translated: CASRTGANTEAFF.

V gene TRBV9 combines with J gene TRBJ2-5; TRBD2 agrees at 11 bases. CDR3 size: 15 residues. V gave up 3 bases and J gave up 4 bases; unmatched junction bases: 5. The V gene's germline CDR1 is SGDLS and CDR2 YYNGEE. Written as DNA, the CDR3 is TGTGCCAGCAGCGGTAGCGGGAGGGCCGCAGAGACCCAGTACTTC. This codes for CASSGSGRAAETQYF.

V usage is TRBV6-1 and J usage is TRBJ1-2; no reliable D call. V was cut by 7 bases and J by 6 bases, with 6 bases left in between. Germline CDR1 is MNHNS and CDR2 is SASEGT. The CDR3 is 10 residues long. CDR3 sequence reads: CASISDGYTF. CDR3 nucleotide sequence: TGTGCCAGCATTAGCGATGGCTACACCTTC.

This clone showed up just once. This chain joins TRBV7-2 and TRBJ2-1; D possibly corresponds to TRBD1 (5 bases). This CDR3 is built from 13 residues. Trimming cost V 5 bases and J 4 bases, with 9 bases left between them. Looked up from germline, CDR1 is SGHTA and CDR2 is FQGNSA. The CDR3 region is CASSVTEYNEQFF. CDR3 nucleotides: TGTGCCAGCAGCGTGACAGAATACAATGAGCAGTTCTTC.

V is TRBV6-5 and J is TRBJ1-4, with D maybe TRBD1 (5 bases). Trimming removed 6 bases from V and 7 bases from J, with 18 bases in between. In germline, CDR1 is MNHEY, CDR2 SVGAGI. CDR3 length: 15 amino acids. This CDR3 reads CASSSAGVGVEKLFF. The CDR3 DNA reads as TGTGCCAGCAGCTCCGCGGGGGTGGGTGTTGAAAAACTGTTTTTT.